This T cell receptor (beta chain) was documented in a study of Ad26.COV2.S vaccination and SARS-CoV-2 variants. Study in general: Donor participated within the Ad26.COV2.S arm of the COV1001 trial.

Only in-frame clones appear in the TCRdb table, and some are missing; sequencing was by immunoSEQ multiplex PCR. The sample contains roughly 300,000 clones, about 86% of which appear only once. Treatment defined: some 20 received Ad26.COV2.S at low or high dose, single or two shots; 5 received placebo; per-sample allocation not given. All samples were drawn on day 63, counting from the first vaccine or placebo injection. Germline assignment: CDR1 GTSNPN and CDR2 SVGIG (reference sequence). The CDR3 length is 16 residues. V dropped 0 bases and J dropped 0 bases, with 12 bases sitting between them. The V call is TRBV30, the J call TRBJ1-3, with D uncertain. The clonotype was recovered from a person aged 18-65 years who received the Ad26.COV2.S COVID-19 vaccine or a placebo. The material sequenced was peripheral blood, taken in a trial of Ad26.COV2.S vaccine versus placebo. Written as DNA, the CDR3 is TGTGCCTGGAGTGTTCCGGGCCTAAGCTCTGGAAACACCATATATTTT. Translated: CAWSVPGLSSGNTIYF.